These 25 T cell receptor beta chains share one sample of origin, sequenced in a study of blood T cell repertoires in COVID-19. Generated by immunoSEQ multiplex PCR, the TCRdb table keeps only in-frame clones and is missing some. The profile shows about 180,000 clones, 75% to 90% of them singletons. The sequencing sample was made of peripheral blood. The origin of the receptors is a human donor with active or convalescent COVID-19. The donor label of this sample is uncertain.

This clone was recorded only once. CDR3 DNA: TGTGCCAGCAGCTCCGGGTCGGGTGATACGCAGTATTTT. It codes for CASSSGSGDTQYF. The gene calls are TRBV11-2 and TRBJ2-3; no reliable D call. The CDR3 extends over 13 amino acids. CDR1 and CDR2 from the germline V gene are SGHAT and FQNNGV. Deletions cut 4 bases from V and 6 bases from J, with 11 bases between.

J is TRBJ1-5 and V is TRBV10-3, with D possibly being TRBD1 (6 bases). V lost 2 bases and J 0 bases, leaving 11 bases between the germline ends. Per the germline V gene, CDR1 is ENHRY and CDR2 is SYGVKD. The CDR3 sequence is 16 residues long. The CDR3 coding sequence is TGTGCCATCAGTGAGAAGGGGGGGAGTAGCAATCAGCCCCAGCATTTT. This sequence encodes CAISEKGGSSNQPQHF.

This clone has just a few counts. The gene calls are TRBV5-1 and TRBJ1-5, with 7 nucleotides matching TRBD1. CDR1 and CDR2 from the germline V gene are SGHRS and YFSETQ. Trimming cost V 0 bases and J 0 bases; bases outside gene matches: 9. The CDR3 is made up of 18 amino acids. The CDR3 loop reads CASSLGTGLPYSNQPQHF. CDR3 nucleotide sequence: TGCGCCAGCAGCTTGGGGACAGGACTCCCTTATAGCAATCAGCCCCAGCATTTT.

The CDR3 DNA reads as TGTGCCAGCAGCACTGCACGCCAGGGGGAGACCCAGTACTTC. Translation gives CASSTARQGETQYF. This rearrangement joins TRBV7-2 to TRBJ2-5; D might be TRBD1 (6 bases). CDR3 length equals 14 residues. CDR1 is SGHTA and CDR2 is FQGNSA in the germline V gene. V shed 5 bases and J shed 5 bases, with 15 bases lying between them.

The gene calls are TRBV6-5 and TRBJ2-5; 10 bases are shared with TRBD1. This CDR3 contains 14 residues. V lost 6 bases to trimming and J lost 3 bases; unmatched junction nucleotides: 4. Germline V gene data show CDR1 as MNHEY and CDR2 as SVGAGI. The CDR3 coding sequence is TGTGCCAGCAGACGGGACAGGGGAGAAGAGACCCAGTACTTC. Its translation: CASRRDRGEETQYF.

This clone was seen only a few times. The J gene is TRBJ1-3, the V gene TRBV7-9; a possible D gene is TRBD1 (6 bases). In germline, CDR1 is SEHNR, CDR2 FQNEAQ (reference sequence). V lost 5 bases and J lost 0, with 11 bases in between. This CDR3 contains 15 residues. The CDR3 coding sequence is TGTGCCAGCAGCAAACAGGGCGCCTCTGGAAACACCATATATTTT. Translation: CASSKQGASGNTIYF.

The chain couples TRBV4-1 to TRBJ1-5, with a tentative D call TRBD1 (6 bases). Between the trimmed V and J ends, which lost 3 bases and 0 bases, there was a span of 15 bases. The germline V gene has CDR1 MGHRA and CDR2 YSYEKL. This CDR3 is 17 amino acids long. Here the CDR3 DNA reads TGCGCCAGCAGCCAGGGCAGGGGCGCCCATAGCAATCAGCCCCAGCATTTT. Its protein product is CASSQGRGAHSNQPQHF.

The CDR3 loop reads CASAIKHGGSTNEKLFF. The CDR3 coding sequence is TGTGCTAGTGCCATCAAACATGGGGGGTCAACTAATGAAAAACTGTTTTTT. The V call is TRBV12-5, the J call TRBJ1-4; a possible D gene is TRBD1 (5 bases). V was pared by 7 bases and J by 0 bases, with 18 bases between. This CDR3 is built from 17 residues. Germline lookup yields CDR1 LGHNT and CDR2 FRNRAP.

J is TRBJ2-1 and V is TRBV7-9, with 7 bases matching TRBD2. The CDR3 has 15 amino acids. V was clipped by 2 bases and J by 4 bases; unmatched bases: 5. From germline, CDR1 is SEHNR and CDR2 FQNEAQ (reference sequence). CDR3 DNA: TGTGCCAGCAGCTTATCCCTAGCGGATTACAATGAGCAGTTCTTC. Translating gives CASSLSLADYNEQFF.

The chain employs TRBV19 and TRBJ1-5; tentatively, D is TRBD1 (5 bases). Germline CDR1 LNHDA, CDR2 SQIVND (reference sequence). Trimming removed 3 bases at V and 3 bases at J, with 12 bases between. There are 15 residues in the CDR3. The CDR3 bases are TGTGCCAGTAGTATTTTCCAGGGCTTCAATCAGCCCCAGCATTTT. Translation gives CASSIFQGFNQPQHF. Looking up the rest from reference TRBV19 and TRBJ1-5 gives the full variable domain: DGGITQSPKYLFRKEGQNVTLSCEQNLNHDAMYWYRQDPGQGLRLIYYSQIVNDFQKGDIAEGYSVSREKKESFPLTVTSAQKNPTAFYLCASSIFQGFNQPQHFGDGTRLSIL.

V is TRBV5-1 and J is TRBJ2-6; 10 nucleotides align to TRBD1. This CDR3 region has 16 residues. Germline loops: CDR1 SGHRS, CDR2 YFSETQ. V lost 6 bases, J lost 2 bases, and 5 bases stayed unmatched. The CDR3 DNA sequence: TGCGCCAGCAAGACAGGGGGCTTTGCTGGGGCCAACGTCCTGACTTTC. As protein: CASKTGGFAGANVLTF.

In nucleotides, the CDR3 is TGCGCCAGCAGCCAAGGTTTTAGCCCCTCCTACGAGCAGTACTTC. The encoded protein is CASSQGFSPSYEQYF. The chain couples TRBV4-3 to TRBJ2-7; the D is unclear. Germline lookup yields CDR1 LGHNA and CDR2 YSLEER. Trimming left V 1 base short and J 0 bases short, with 10 bases between. There are 15 residues in the CDR3.

The chain is built from TRBV7-6 and TRBJ2-3; TRBD1 is a possible D gene (5 bases). This CDR3 has 15 residues. The V end was cut by 3 bases, the J end by 2 bases, with 12 bases between. Germline V lookup: CDR1 SGHVS, CDR2 FNYEAQ. CDR3 DNA sequence: TGTGCCAGCAGCTTGGGGCATACCAACACAGATACGCAGTATTTT. Translation: CASSLGHTNTDTQYF.

The rearrangement links TRBV6-6 to TRBJ2-1; D remains unclear. Germline CDR1 and CDR2: MNHNY and SVGAGI (reference sequence). The CDR3 extends over 14 amino acids. Trimming stripped 6 bases from V and 0 bases from J, with 9 bases between. CDR3 bases: TGTGCCAGCAGCTTATCTAGCTCCTACAATGAGCAGTTCTTC. The encoded protein is CASSLSSSYNEQFF.

The J gene is TRBJ1-4, the V gene TRBV15; D unclear. Per the germline V gene, CDR1 is LNHNV and CDR2 is YYDKDF (reference sequence). This CDR3 is built from 14 residues. The V gene lost 8 bases and the J gene lost 0 bases, with 10 bases spanning the gap. This CDR3 is CATGRKATNEKLFF. The CDR3 region has the DNA TGTGCCACCGGGAGAAAGGCAACTAATGAAAAACTGTTTTTT.

The V call is TRBV4-2, the J call TRBJ2-3; 11 positions match TRBD2. Germline lookup yields CDR1 LGHNA and CDR2 YNFKEQ. With 4 bases clipped from V and 1 base from J, the junction kept 13 bases outside the gene matches. The CDR3 covers 19 residues. This chain's CDR3 is CASSRGTSGGAGGTDTQYF. In DNA, the CDR3 is TGTGCCAGCAGCCGAGGAACTAGCGGGGGCGCGGGCGGCACAGATACGCAGTATTTT.

This clone showed up just a few times. The chain has TRBV4-2 and TRBJ2-1; 10 bases align to TRBD2. Germline CDR1 LGHNA, CDR2 YNFKEQ. The CDR3 totals 18 residues. The V gene end was trimmed by 1 base and the J gene end by 8 bases; junction bases not matched to a gene: 14. CDR3 in amino acids: CASSQVWRASGSRDEQFF. In DNA, the CDR3 is TGTGCCAGCAGCCAAGTTTGGCGGGCTAGCGGGAGTAGGGATGAGCAGTTCTTC.

The J gene is TRBJ1-6, the V gene TRBV5-1; possibly TRBD1 for D (5 bases). The CDR3 is 14 amino acids. The V end was cut by 2 bases, the J end by 10 bases, with 13 bases between. From germline, CDR1 is SGHRS and CDR2 YFSETQ. CDR3 sequence reads: CASSFSTDKSPLHF. The DNA of the CDR3 is TGCGCCAGCAGCTTTTCGACAGACAAATCACCCCTCCACTTT.

This chain connects TRBV6-2 or TRBV6-3 to TRBJ2-1; no firm D call. The ends were cut back, 0 bases at V and 0 bases at J, with 12 bases in the middle. Looked up from germline, CDR1 is MNHEY and CDR2 is SVGEGT. The CDR3 sequence is 17 residues long. CDR3 nucleotide sequence: TGTGCCAGCAGTTACTCGAAGCCGTGGAGCTCCTACAATGAGCAGTTCTTC. Amino acids: CASSYSKPWSSYNEQFF.

This clone was counted at least ten times. The chain uses TRBV6-5 and TRBJ2-2, with 10 bases lining up with TRBD2. Germline V gives CDR1 MNHEY, CDR2 SVGAGI. The CDR3 contains 15 residues. V was clipped by 6 bases and J by 4 bases; unmatched bases: 5. CDR3 coding DNA: TGTGCCAGCAGGTCTAGCGGGGGAACCACCGGGGAGCTGTTTTTT. Its protein product is CASRSSGGTTGELFF.

The J gene is TRBJ2-7, the V gene TRBV7-5; the D call in the table, TRBD2, was not verified against the DNA. TRBV7-5 is a documented pseudogene. CDR3 length: 17 amino acids. The CDR3 sequence: CVRLLERASETSYEQYF. As DNA, the CDR3 is TGTGTCAGACTTCTTGAGAGGGCGAGCGAGACCTCCTACGAGCAGTACTTC.

The CDR3 DNA sequence: TGTGCCAGCAGTTCCGGGACAGGGTTCGCCTACGAGCAGTACTTC. It specifies CASSSGTGFAYEQYF. V gene TRBV28 combines with J gene TRBJ2-7, with 9 bases fitting TRBD1. The ends lost 4 bases at V and 2 bases at J; junction bases unmatched: 6. CDR1 is MDHEN, CDR2 SYDVKM, per germline. This CDR3 is 15 amino acids long.

The rearrangement links TRBV6-2 or TRBV6-3 to TRBJ1-5; no definite D call. The CDR3 spans 15 residues. Germline V gives CDR1 MNHEY, CDR2 SVGEGT. Deletions cut 5 bases from V and 1 base from J, with 12 bases between. The CDR3 loop reads CASSDPAGSNQPQHF. CDR3 in DNA: TGTGCCAGCAGTGACCCGGCGGGGAGCAATCAGCCCCAGCATTTT.

The chain combines TRBV19 with TRBJ2-1; 7 bases line up with TRBD2. Unmatched junction bases numbered 5, after V lost 3 bases and J lost 3 bases. Germline-derived CDR1 and CDR2 are LNHDA and SQIVND (reference sequence). The CDR3 covers 15 residues. The CDR3 loop is CASSMVGLDYNEQFF. The CDR3 bases are TGTGCCAGTAGTATGGTAGGACTAGACTACAATGAGCAGTTCTTC.

The chain joins TRBV6-5 to TRBJ1-5; 9 bases are a match to TRBD1. The CDR3 consists of 16 residues. Trimming took 4 bases from V and 5 from J; bases not matched to a gene: 9. Germline CDR1 MNHEY, CDR2 SVGAGI. CDR3 nucleotide sequence: TGTGCCAGCAGTTCGGTGGACAGGGGAGGATATCAGCCCCAGCATTTT. This codes for CASSSVDRGGYQPQHF.